One and the same sample provided the 26 T cell receptor beta chains below, sequenced in a study of shared clonotypes between healthy human individuals. Here immunoSEQ multiplex PCR was the method, and the copy in TCRdb shows in-frame clones only, minus some. This sample has about 470,000 clones, with roughly 77% found just once. Input material: PBMCs. These receptors were collected from a woman in her 40s in good health. Some clones in this sample may be carry-over from other donors' samples.

This clone was seen ten or more times. The chain has TRBV7-9 and TRBJ1-2; D is undetermined. With 5 bases removed from V and 2 bases from J, the gap between germline ends came to 15 bases. The CDR3 is made up of 15 amino acids. CDR1 SEHNR and CDR2 FQNEAQ come from the germline V gene (reference sequence). CDR3 loop: CASSTGRSWNYGYTF. The CDR3 DNA is TGTGCCAGCAGCACCGGACGGAGCTGGAACTATGGCTACACCTTC.

The chain recombines TRBV7-9 with TRBJ1-1, with D perhaps matching TRBD1 (6 bases). V lost 5 bases and J lost 2, with 12 bases in between. The CDR3 spans 14 residues. Germline CDR1 and CDR2: SEHNR and FQNEAQ (reference sequence). CDR3 sequence: CASSTGGGNTEAFF. As DNA, the CDR3 is TGTGCCAGCAGCACGGGGGGCGGCAACACTGAAGCTTTCTTT.

The chain employs TRBV9 and TRBJ2-5, with 11 positions matching TRBD2. The CDR3 has 16 amino acids. CDR1 SGDLS and CDR2 YYNGEE come from the germline V gene. V shed 4 bases, J shed 5 bases, and the junction held 10 bases outside the gene matches. The DNA for the CDR3 is TGTGCCAGCAGCCGGTATAGCGGGAGGGCCGGGGAGACCCAGTACTTC. It encodes CASSRYSGRAGETQYF.

This clone was detected only once. The same CDR3 is also encoded by other DNA sequences in this sample. V and J are TRBV19 and TRBJ2-7, with TRBD1 matching 8 bases. The CDR3 covers 14 residues. CDR1 is LNHDA, CDR2 SQIVND, per germline (reference sequence). The V segment lost 4 bases and the J segment 0 bases; nucleotides outside the gene matches: 2. The CDR3 bases are TGTGCCAGTAGTAGGGACAGGAGCTCCTACGAGCAGTACTTC. Translation: CASSRDRSSYEQYF.

J is TRBJ2-1 and V is TRBV15; 10 bases line up with TRBD2. The germline V gene has CDR1 LNHNV and CDR2 YYDKDF (reference sequence). CDR3 size: 16 residues. The V gene end was trimmed by 1 base and the J gene end by 6 bases; junction bases not matched to a gene: 6. The CDR3 spells CATSRGGAGGPNEQFF. CDR3 DNA: TGTGCCACCAGCAGAGGGGGAGCGGGAGGGCCCAATGAGCAGTTCTTC.

The V and J genes are TRBV7-2 and TRBJ1-1; no definite D call. V gave up 5 bases and J gave up 4 bases, with 11 bases separating them. The CDR3 spans 13 residues. Germline V gene lookup returns CDR1 SGHTA and CDR2 FQGNSA. The CDR3 DNA follows: TGTGCCAGCAGCCCTCGGCGGGGCACTGAAGCTTTCTTT. It codes for CASSPRRGTEAFF.

The chain links TRBV10-2 to TRBJ2-7; 12 nucleotides match TRBD2. The germline V gene encodes CDR1 WSHSY and CDR2 SAAADI. This CDR3 has 14 residues. J lost 4 bases, V lost 7 bases, and 5 bases had no gene match. CDR3 sequence reads: CASTLAGGGYEQYF. Written as DNA, the CDR3 is TGCGCCAGCACCCTAGCGGGAGGGGGGTACGAGCAGTACTTC.

This clone was seen a handful of times. The sample holds other DNA sequences that translate to the same CDR3. The rearrangement links TRBV15 to TRBJ2-5; D might be TRBD1 or TRBD2, each matching 5 bases. With 0 bases removed from V and 1 base from J, the gap between germline ends came to 9 bases. The CDR3 is 15 residues long. Germline lookup yields CDR1 LNHNV and CDR2 YYDKDF (reference sequence). The CDR3 sequence is CATSRDPGPQETQYF. The CDR3 DNA reads as TGTGCCACCAGCAGAGATCCGGGACCCCAAGAGACCCAGTACTTC. The variable domain in full, with the rest retrieved from reference TRBV15 and TRBJ2-5, is DAMVIQNPRYQVTQFGKPVTLSCSQTLNHNVMYWYQQKSSQAPKLLFHYYDKDFNNEADTPDNFQSRRPNTSFCFLDIRSPGLGDTAMYLCATSRDPGPQETQYFGPGTRLLVL.

This chain connects TRBV5-4 to TRBJ2-7; D is unresolved. CDR3 length: 13 residues. From germline, CDR1 is SGHNT and CDR2 YYREEE (reference sequence). Deletions cut 4 bases from V and 6 bases from J, with 14 bases between. DNA for the CDR3: TGTGCCAGCAGCCCTGAGTTGGTCGGCGAGCAGTACTTC. Translation gives CASSPELVGEQYF.

The chain uses TRBV19 and TRBJ2-3, with 8 bases aligning to TRBD1. The CDR3 has 15 residues. V shed 8 bases and J 2 bases; nucleotides not matched to a gene: 9. The germline gives CDR1 LNHDA, CDR2 SQIVND (reference sequence). In DNA, the CDR3 is TGTGCCAGTGCCAGGGGGCGCGGGGACACAGATACGCAGTATTTT. Protein sequence: CASARGRGDTDTQYF.

The chain recombines TRBV27 with TRBJ2-7; the D gene is possibly TRBD2 (6 bases). CDR3 length equals 12 residues. V lost 6 bases and J lost 3, with 9 bases in between. CDR1 MNHEY and CDR2 SMNVEV come from the germline V gene (reference sequence). CDR3 residues: CASRGLYYEQYF. Here the CDR3 DNA reads TGTGCCAGCAGGGGACTTTACTACGAGCAGTACTTC.

The V and J genes are TRBV28 and TRBJ2-4, with 9 bases fitting TRBD1. CDR3 size: 16 residues. Germline V gives CDR1 MDHEN, CDR2 SYDVKM. J lost 0 bases, V lost 5 bases, and 5 bases had no gene match. CDR3 coding DNA: TGTGCCAGCAGTGGGGACAGGGCACTAGCCAAAAACATTCAGTACTTC. Amino acid sequence: CASSGDRALAKNIQYF.

This chain uses TRBV11-2 with TRBJ1-5, with no clear D. The CDR3 length is 14 residues. CDR1 and CDR2 from the germline V gene are SGHAT and FQNNGV. The V gene lost 4 bases and the J gene lost 7 bases, with 14 bases spanning the gap. CDR3 sequence reads: CASSSLPEEQPQHF. The CDR3 coding sequence is TGTGCCAGCAGCTCACTTCCTGAGGAGCAGCCCCAGCATTTT.

The chain joins TRBV6-5 to TRBJ1-2; 8 bases align to TRBD1. The germline CDR1 and CDR2 sequences are MNHEY and SVGAGI. The CDR3 has 15 amino acids. V shed 4 bases, J shed 5 bases, and the junction held 9 bases outside the gene matches. The CDR3 sequence is CASSSTGGFYYGYTF. DNA of the CDR3: TGTGCCAGCAGTTCCACAGGGGGTTTCTATTATGGCTACACCTTC.

V gene TRBV18 combines with J gene TRBJ1-4; weak D call: TRBD1 (5 bases). V gave up 3 bases and J gave up 4 bases, with 18 bases separating them. This CDR3 is 17 amino acids long. Germline V gene data show CDR1 as KGHSH and CDR2 as LQKENI. This chain's CDR3 is CASSPERGEWNNEKLFF. The CDR3 DNA follows: TGTGCCAGCTCACCGGAGAGGGGAGAATGGAATAATGAAAAACTGTTTTTT.

The gene calls are TRBV11-3 and TRBJ2-2, with D unresolved. Germline CDR1 is SGHNT and CDR2 is YENEEA. Between the trimmed V and J ends, which lost 4 bases and 1 base, there was a span of 13 bases. The CDR3 contains 16 residues. The chain's CDR3 is CASSSQDILNTGELFF. The CDR3 nucleotides read TGTGCCAGCAGCTCCCAAGACATTTTGAACACCGGGGAGCTGTTTTTT.

This clone turned up a few times. This rearrangement joins TRBV30 to TRBJ1-5; 8 nucleotides match TRBD1. CDR3 size: 14 residues. In germline, CDR1 is GTSNPN, CDR2 SVGIG (reference sequence). The trim removed 5 bases at V and 5 bases at J, leaving 8 bases unmatched. The CDR3, as DNA: TGTGCCTGGTCACGGGACAGGTTGGATCAGCCCCAGCATTTT. Its protein product is CAWSRDRLDQPQHF. The full variable domain, in which reference TRBV30 and TRBJ1-5 provide the parts outside the CDR3, is SQTIHQWPATLVQPVGSPLSLECTVEGTSNPNLYWYRQAAGRGLQLLFYSVGIGQISSEVPQNLSASRPQDRQFILSSKKLLLSDSGFYLCAWSRDRLDQPQHFGDGTRLSIL.

The J gene is TRBJ2-3, the V gene TRBV10-3, with TRBD1 matching 9 bases. Germline loops: CDR1 ENHRY, CDR2 SYGVKD. Germline trimming cut 6 bases from V and 1 base from J; bases unmatched to any gene: 8. The CDR3 is made up of 16 amino acids. This CDR3 is CAISRTGGAGTDTQYF. In nucleotides, the CDR3 is TGTGCCATCAGCAGAACAGGGGGCGCCGGCACAGATACGCAGTATTTT.

Only a few counts were recorded for this clone. This chain uses TRBV6-6 with TRBJ2-1; 9 nucleotides line up with TRBD2. Trimming cost V 0 bases and J 7 bases; bases outside gene matches: 4. The CDR3 length is 15 residues. Germline CDR1 is MNHNY and CDR2 is SVGAGI (reference sequence). In DNA form, the CDR3 reads TGTGCCAGCAGTTACTCTAGTGCGGGAGGGAATGAGCAGTTCTTC. This encodes CASSYSSAGGNEQFF.

The V gene is TRBV7-8, the J gene TRBJ1-2; D not resolved. CDR3 length: 15 residues. V lost 4 bases to trimming and J lost 3 bases, with 15 bases between them. The V gene's germline CDR1 is SGHVS and CDR2 FQNEAQ. CDR3 region: CASSSPRGGYYGYTF. CDR3 bases: TGTGCCAGCAGCTCCCCACGGGGAGGGTACTATGGCTACACCTTC.

The rearrangement joins TRBV2 to TRBJ2-7; 10 bases align to TRBD2. Germline-derived CDR1 and CDR2 are SNHLY and FYNNEI. V lost 5 bases, J lost 6 bases, and 16 bases stayed unmatched. This CDR3 is built from 17 residues. The DNA of the CDR3 is TGTGCCAGCAGTCCTAACCCGGGACTAGCGAGACCATTCGAGCAGTACTTC. It specifies CASSPNPGLARPFEQYF.

The chain uses TRBV5-5 and TRBJ1-1; 7 positions match TRBD1. The CDR3 loop spans 14 amino acids. V dropped 3 bases and J dropped 1; count of bases not matched to a gene: 3. Per the germline V gene, CDR1 is SGHKS and CDR2 is YYEKEE (reference sequence). CDR3 in DNA: TGTGCCAGCAGCTCGAGGACAGGGAACACTGAAGCTTTCTTT. It codes for CASSSRTGNTEAFF.

V gene TRBV14 combines with J gene TRBJ2-5; 9 bases fit TRBD1. The germline CDR1 and CDR2 sequences are SGHDN and FVKESK. The V gene end was trimmed by 4 bases and the J gene end by 3 bases; junction bases not matched to a gene: 3. CDR3 size: 14 residues. The CDR3 DNA reads as TGTGCCAGCAGCCCACAGGGGGCAAAAGAGACCCAGTACTTC. Translation: CASSPQGAKETQYF.

This clone has a handful of counts. Other DNA sequences within the sample encode an identical CDR3. The chain uses TRBV4-1 and TRBJ2-7; 7 nucleotides agree with TRBD1. The CDR3 totals 16 residues. CDR1 is MGHRA and CDR2 is YSYEKL in the germline V gene. Trimming removed 3 bases from V and 1 base from J; junction bases left unmatched: 9. The CDR3 DNA sequence: TGCGCCAGCAGCCAGGGAACAGGGGCCTTTTCCTACGAGCAGTACTTC. It specifies CASSQGTGAFSYEQYF.

This chain joins TRBV7-9 and TRBJ1-6, with D unclear. Germline V gene data show CDR1 as SEHNR and CDR2 as FQNEAQ (reference sequence). This CDR3 is built from 14 residues. Trimming shortened V by 2 bases and J by 8 bases, and 10 bases separated the two germline ends. DNA for the CDR3: TGTGCCAGCAGCTTATCGACATTAGATTCACCCCTCCACTTT. It yields the protein CASSLSTLDSPLHF.

J is TRBJ2-7 and V is TRBV4-1; TRBD2 agrees at 8 bases. The CDR3 contains 15 residues. Unmatched junction bases numbered 5, after V lost 4 bases and J lost 0 bases. Germline CDR1 MGHRA, CDR2 YSYEKL. The CDR3 sequence is CASSPLAGPSYEQYF. Here the CDR3 DNA reads TGCGCCAGCAGCCCCCTAGCGGGTCCCTCCTACGAGCAGTACTTC.